These T cell receptor beta chains were read from a single sample in a study of T cells in Graves' hyperthyroidism and ophthalmopathy. TCRdb reanalysed the multiplex PCR reads using MiXCR and keeps one entry per CDR3 protein. The table has hundreds of thousands of distinct CDR3 sequences, roughly a sixth seen once. Sequencing was performed on blood. The receptors come from a woman between 18 and 30 years old with Graves' hyperthyroidism. CDR3s include the opening cysteine and the closing phenylalanine or tryptophan. Fields, in order: J gene, clone size, D gene, V gene, CDR3 protein, CDR3 DNA. D genes are given only for firm matches. For some rows the clone size is stated as once, few or many, or as a class when expanded; others skip it.

TRBJ2-3	many	-	TRBV12-3/TRBV12-4	CASSWGKTQYF	TGTGCCAGCAGTTGGGGGAAGACGCAGTATTTT
TRBJ1-2	-	-	TRBV28	CASSERGATNYGYTF	TGTGCCAGCAGTGAGAGGGGGGCCACTAACTATGGCTACACCTTC
TRBJ2-5	few	-	TRBV24-1	CATSEPGEETQYF	TGTGCCACCAGTGAGCCAGGCGAAGAGACCCAGTACTTC
TRBJ2-7	-	TRBD2	TRBV27	CASSKASGISGGEQHF	TGTGCCAGCAGCAAAGCTAGCGGGATCAGTGGCGGCGAGCAGCACTTC
TRBJ2-1	many	-	TRBV7-3	CASSLISSGYNEQFF	TGTGCCAGCAGCTTAATTAGCAGTGGCTACAATGAGCAGTTCTTC
TRBJ2-7	many	-	TRBV12-3/TRBV12-4	CASSPTTGHEQYF	TGTGCCAGCAGCCCCACAACGGGCCACGAGCAGTACTTC
TRBJ2-1	many	TRBD2	TRBV12-3/TRBV12-4	CASSPLTSGTSYNEQFF	TGTGCCAGCAGTCCCCTGACTAGCGGGACGTCCTACAATGAGCAGTTCTTC
TRBJ1-2	many	-	TRBV12-3/TRBV12-4	CASSLVHTLHGYTF	TGTGCCAGCAGTTTAGTACATACCTTACATGGCTACACCTTC
TRBJ2-7	-	TRBD1	TRBV7-6	CASSTRSQGAKNVYEQYF	TGTGCCAGCAGCACCCGATCCCAGGGGGCTAAAAATGTTTACGAGCAGTACTTC
TRBJ1-3	-	-	TRBV6-2/TRBV6-3	CASVSGLLSGNTIYF	TGTGCCAGCGTTTCGGGACTCCTTTCTGGAAACACCATATATTTT
TRBJ2-4	-	-	TRBV27	CASSSGLAPLYF	TGTGCCAGCAGCAGCGGACTGGCCCCTCTGTACTTC
TRBJ2-1	-	TRBD2	TRBV5-5	CASSFLQGGNEQFF	TGTGCCAGCAGCTTTTTGCAGGGAGGGAATGAGCAGTTCTTC
TRBJ2-7	-	-	TRBV20-1	CSATPGYSYEQYF	TGCAGTGCTACCCCGGGGTACAGCTACGAGCAGTACTTC
TRBJ1-3	-	TRBD1	TRBV18	CASSRGQGKAGNTIYF	TGTGCCAGCTCGCGGGGACAGGGTAAAGCTGGAAACACCATATATTTT
TRBJ2-5	many	-	TRBV7-9	CASSHSDPEETQYF	TGTGCCAGCAGTCATAGCGACCCGGAAGAGACCCAGTACTTC
TRBJ1-5	many	-	TRBV6-1	CASSNQGFNQPQHF	TGTGCCAGCAGCAACCAGGGGTTCAATCAGCCCCAGCATTTT
TRBJ2-3	many	-	TRBV28	CASTLRWGSDTQYF	TGTGCCAGCACTCTACGCTGGGGGTCAGATACGCAGTATTTT
TRBJ2-5	-	-	TRBV6-1	CASSQQGGETQYF	TGTGCCAGCAGCCAACAGGGCGGAGAGACCCAGTACTTC
TRBJ2-1	-	-	TRBV6-2/TRBV6-3	CASTIPGPEQFF	TGTGCCAGCACCATACCCGGACCTGAGCAGTTCTTC
TRBJ2-1	few	TRBD2	TRBV19	CASSLGLAGGPILAEQFF	TGTGCCAGTAGTTTAGGACTAGCGGGAGGGCCCATTCTCGCTGAGCAGTTCTTC
TRBJ1-5	many	TRBD1	TRBV20-1	CSAKTTGLQPQHF	TGCAGTGCTAAGACGACAGGGTTACAGCCCCAGCATTTT
TRBJ1-2	-	TRBD1	TRBV10-3	CAINQGTDYGYTF	TGTGCCATCAATCAGGGGACAGACTATGGCTACACCTTC
TRBJ2-6	-	-	TRBV25-1	CASSEYKASGANVLTF	TGTGCCAGCAGTGAATATAAAGCATCTGGGGCCAACGTCCTGACTTTC
TRBJ2-2	-	TRBD2	TRBV6-5	CASSYGGGNTGELFF	TGTGCCAGCAGTTACGGGGGGGGGAACACCGGGGAGCTGTTTTTT